The 10 T cell receptor beta chains given below trace back to one sample, sequenced in a study of blood T cells in healthy people across ages. A second roughly 6 to 11 cycle PCR used barcoded and J-beta primers. TCRdb called the 5' RACE reads again in MiXCR, with one record for every CDR3 protein. The sample lists around 1,000,000 distinct CDR3 sequences; around 27% were seen once. The same data also went into a second study, on T cells of mothers and their children.

The sequenced material came from blood. The receptors stem from a girl aged 2 to 10 in good health.

The V and J genes are TRBV4-2 and TRBJ2-1; the match to TRBD2 covers 8 bases. The CDR3 has 15 amino acids. Germline V gives CDR1 LGHNA, CDR2 YNFKEQ. With V trimmed by 5 bases and J by 6 bases, 9 bases remained unmatched. The CDR3 DNA sequence: TGTGCCAGCAGCTTTTCACTAGCGGAGACCAATGAGCAGTTCTTC. It translates to CASSFSLAETNEQFF.

A few counts support this clonotype. V is TRBV12-3 or TRBV12-4 and J is TRBJ1-2, with 9 bases matching TRBD1. This CDR3 region has 15 residues. With V trimmed by 6 bases and J by 6 bases, 11 bases remained unmatched. CDR3: CASSLWGDRENGYTF. The CDR3 DNA follows: TGTGCCAGCAGCTTATGGGGGGACAGGGAGAATGGCTACACCTTC.

This chain connects TRBV7-2 to TRBJ2-6, with D unresolved. The ends were cut back, 1 base at V and 1 base at J, with 11 bases in the middle. Per germline, CDR1 SGHTA and CDR2 FQGNSA. The CDR3 spans 17 residues. Written as DNA, the CDR3 is TGTGCCAGCAGCTTAGTACCGGCGTTGTCTGGGGCCAACGTCCTGACTTTC. Protein product: CASSLVPALSGANVLTF.

The chain uses TRBV29-1 and TRBJ1-2; D uncertain. Trimming cost V 0 bases and J 2 bases, with 16 bases left between them. The CDR3 has 16 amino acids. CDR1 and CDR2 (germline): SQVTM, ANQGSEA. The CDR3 protein is CSVEDRMGKLNYGYTF. DNA of the CDR3: TGCAGCGTTGAAGATAGGATGGGGAAATTAAACTATGGCTACACCTTC.

The sample holds a few counts of this clonotype. V and J are TRBV7-3 and TRBJ2-7, with D possibly being TRBD2 (6 bases). Germline-derived CDR1 and CDR2 are SGHTA and FQGTGA. Trimming stripped 5 bases from V and 3 bases from J, with 14 bases between. This CDR3 comprises 14 residues. DNA for the CDR3: TGTGCCAGCAGCCCCGGGGAGGTACACTACGAGCAGTACTTC. This codes for CASSPGEVHYEQYF.

The chain has TRBV7-9 and TRBJ2-5; D uncertain. Per germline, CDR1 SEHNR and CDR2 FQNEAQ (reference sequence). The CDR3 length is 13 residues. The V gene lost 4 bases and the J gene lost 5 bases, with 11 bases spanning the gap. The CDR3 here is CASSSLVAETQYF. Here the CDR3 DNA reads TGTGCCAGCAGCTCGCTAGTGGCGGAGACCCAGTACTTC.

This chain joins TRBV5-1 and TRBJ2-5; D may be TRBD1 or TRBD2 (5 bases each). The germline V gene encodes CDR1 SGHRS and CDR2 YFSETQ. The CDR3 loop spans 14 amino acids. V gave up 7 bases and J gave up 5 bases, with 18 bases separating them. CDR3 loop: CASGRDVTQETQYF. Here the CDR3 DNA reads TGCGCCAGCGGCCGGGACGTAACACAGGAGACCCAGTACTTC.

The gene calls are TRBV4-1 and TRBJ1-4; 9 nucleotides line up with TRBD1. Germline assignment: CDR1 MGHRA and CDR2 YSYEKL. This CDR3 comprises 14 residues. Trimming cost V 6 bases and J 6 bases; bases outside gene matches: 5. The CDR3 nucleotides read TGCGCCAGCAGACCGACAGGGGGGGATGAAAAACTGTTTTTT. This sequence encodes CASRPTGGDEKLFF.

This clonotype has a count of ten or more. The chain carries TRBV27 and TRBJ2-5, with 9 bases lining up with TRBD2. The germline gives CDR1 MNHEY, CDR2 SMNVEV (reference sequence). With V trimmed by 4 bases and J by 5 bases, 5 bases remained unmatched. The CDR3 is made up of 14 amino acids. The CDR3, as DNA: TGTGCCAGCAGTTCGGGACTAGCTGTCGAGACCCAGTACTTC. Residues: CASSSGLAVETQYF.

This clonotype was counted between two and nine times. One end of the junction is discordant with germline, which a read error may explain. The chain is built from TRBV24-1 and TRBJ2-2; TRBD2 agrees at 9 bases. The CDR3 has 15 amino acids. The germline V gene encodes CDR1 KGHDR and CDR2 SFDVKD. CDR3 sequence reads: CATSPSGRPTGELFF. The CDR3 DNA is TGTGCCACCAGTCCGAGCGGGAGGCCCACCGGGGAGCTGTTCTTT.